A selection of T cell receptor beta chains follows, all from one sample in a study of T cells after yellow fever vaccination. TCRdb reprocessed the 5' RACE reads with MiXCR, giving one entry per CDR3 protein. The profile covers over 70,000 distinct CDR3 sequences, with around 7.7% appearing a single time and roughly 41% taken by the ten largest. The sequencing used CD8+ T cells sorted from PBMCs, collected on the day of the yellow fever booster vaccination. Receptors were obtained from a man in his thirties or forties who received the YFV17D yellow fever vaccine. Both conserved end residues are part of each CDR3. The D gene is left open where the match is weak. Clone size, where shown, is once, few, many, or a class for clones that have expanded.

J gene,CDR3 length,clone size,V gene,D gene,CDR3 protein,CDR3 DNA
TRBJ2-1,15,few,TRBV29-1,NA,CSVEGEGESYNEQFF,TGCAGCGTTGAAGGTGAGGGGGAATCCTACAATGAGCAGTTCTTC
TRBJ2-7,14,NA,TRBV7-9,NA,CASSLEGHFHEQYF,TGTGCCAGCAGCTTAGAGGGACACTTCCACGAGCAGTACTTC
TRBJ1-1,18,many,TRBV6-2/TRBV6-3,NA,CASRYGAGSSPGDTEAFF,TGTGCCAGCAGATATGGGGCCGGGAGCTCGCCTGGGGACACTGAAGCTTTCTTT
TRBJ2-1,15,many,TRBV9,TRBD2,CASSTSGRLGNEQFF,TGTGCCAGCAGCACTAGCGGGAGGTTGGGCAATGAGCAGTTCTTC
TRBJ2-7,16,few,TRBV15,NA,CATSTGRQSRNYEQYF,TGTGCCACCAGCACCGGGAGACAGAGTAGAAACTACGAGCAGTACTTC
TRBJ2-1,17,NA,TRBV5-1,TRBD2,CASSLVPSGELYNEQFF,TGCGCCAGCAGCTTGGTGCCTAGCGGGGAACTTTACAATGAGCAGTTCTTC
TRBJ2-1,17,few,TRBV7-2,TRBD2,CASSFLPGLAGNNEQFF,TGTGCCAGCAGCTTCCTCCCCGGACTAGCGGGAAACAATGAGCAGTTCTTC
TRBJ2-1,15,few,TRBV18,TRBD2,CASSPPLAGVYEQFF,TGTGCCAGCTCACCACCGCTAGCGGGAGTTTATGAGCAGTTCTTC
TRBJ2-3,13,few,TRBV20-1,TRBD2,CSAASGVTDTQYF,TGCAGTGCTGCTAGCGGAGTCACAGATACGCAGTATTTT
TRBJ2-1,15,NA,TRBV7-8,TRBD1,CASSTQGTPYNEQFF,TGTGCCAGCAGCACACAGGGGACCCCGTACAATGAGCAGTTCTTC
TRBJ2-1,16,many,TRBV21-1,NA,CASTYCRDRASNEQFF,TGTGCCAGCACCTATTGCCGGGACAGGGCGAGCAATGAGCAGTTCTTC
TRBJ2-7,13,few,TRBV29-1,NA,CSVFVSPLHEQYF,TGCAGCGTTTTCGTATCACCGCTCCACGAGCAGTACTTC
TRBJ2-5,12,NA,TRBV11-2,NA,CASRFGAETQYF,TGTGCCAGCAGGTTCGGGGCGGAGACCCAGTACTTC
TRBJ2-1,15,medium-sized,TRBV5-1,TRBD2,CASSFGTSGIHEQFF,TGCGCCAGCAGCTTCGGGACTAGCGGGATCCATGAGCAGTTCTTC
TRBJ2-7,14,many,TRBV7-2,NA,CASSLVAPTYEQYF,TGTGCCAGCAGCTTAGTAGCGCCCACCTACGAGCAGTACTTC
TRBJ2-5,15,medium-sized,TRBV5-6,TRBD2,CASSSLAGEVETQYF,TGTGCCAGCAGCTCACTAGCGGGAGAGGTAGAGACCCAGTACTTC
TRBJ2-3,16,few,TRBV4-3,TRBD2,CASSQLTSGATDTQYF,TGCGCCAGCAGCCAGTTGACTAGCGGCGCCACAGATACGCAGTATTTT
TRBJ2-2,15,NA,TRBV4-1,NA,CASSQDKVEIGELFF,TGCGCCAGCAGCCAAGACAAGGTGGAGATCGGGGAGCTGTTTTTT
TRBJ2-5,15,few,TRBV4-1,NA,CASSQFWRDQETQYF,TGCGCCAGCAGCCAATTTTGGCGGGACCAAGAGACCCAGTACTTC
TRBJ1-1,16,NA,TRBV19,NA,CASSIAPTGGSTEAFF,TGTGCCAGTAGTATAGCCCCCACGGGGGGCAGCACTGAAGCTTTCTTT
TRBJ2-7,12,few,TRBV12-3/TRBV12-4,NA,CASSPTLSEQYF,TGTGCCAGCAGCCCGACGCTCTCGGAGCAGTACTTC
TRBJ1-2,11,few,TRBV20-1,NA,CSPYRLDGYTF,TGCAGTCCCTATCGCTTGGACGGCTACACCTTC
TRBJ2-2,15,NA,TRBV20-1,NA,CSARGPRSSTGELFF,TGCAGTGCTAGAGGTCCACGGTCGAGCACCGGGGAGCTGTTTTTT
TRBJ2-1,14,few,TRBV6-5,TRBD2,CASSHQGLASEQFF,TGTGCCAGCAGTCACCAGGGACTAGCGTCCGAGCAGTTCTTC
TRBJ2-2,14,NA,TRBV5-4,NA,CASSPGHYTGELFF,TGTGCCAGCAGCCCCGGACATTACACCGGGGAGCTGTTTTTT
TRBJ2-3,13,NA,TRBV6-2/TRBV6-3,NA,CASSYWAADTQYF,TGTGCCAGCAGTTACTGGGCCGCCGATACGCAGTATTTT
TRBJ2-5,16,many,TRBV20-1,TRBD2,CSARAVASGSGETQYF,TGCAGTGCTAGAGCGGTGGCTAGCGGGAGCGGGGAGACCCAGTACTTC
TRBJ2-6,21,few,TRBV6-1,TRBD1,CASSEAGQAIPRLSGANVLTF,TGTGCCAGCAGTGAAGCGGGACAGGCGATTCCCCGACTCTCTGGGGCCAACGTCCTGACTTTC